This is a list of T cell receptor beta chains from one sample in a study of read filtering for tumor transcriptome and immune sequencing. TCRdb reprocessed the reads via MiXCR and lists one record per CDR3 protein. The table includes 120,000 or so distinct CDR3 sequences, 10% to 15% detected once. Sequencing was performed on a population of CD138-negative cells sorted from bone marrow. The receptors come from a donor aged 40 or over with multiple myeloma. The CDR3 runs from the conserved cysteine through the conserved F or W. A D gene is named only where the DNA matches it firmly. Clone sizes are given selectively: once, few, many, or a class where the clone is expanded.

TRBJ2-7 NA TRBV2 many TGTGCCAGCACCGGACTGTCCCTGGACTACGAGCAGTACTTC CASTGLSLDYEQYF
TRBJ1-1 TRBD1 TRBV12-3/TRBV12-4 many TGTGCCAGCCGCCGGGACAGGGCAGGGGAAGCTTTCTTT CASRRDRAGEAFF
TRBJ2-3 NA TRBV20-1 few TGCAGTGCTCTTTCCGAGGTTGCAGATACGCAGTATTTT CSALSEVADTQYF
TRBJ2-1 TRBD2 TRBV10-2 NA TGCGCCAGCAGACTAGCGGGGGTATACTCCTACAATGAGCAGTTCTTC CASRLAGVYSYNEQFF
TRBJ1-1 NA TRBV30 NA TGTGCCTATGGGAGGGGCAGGAACACTGAAGCTTTCTTT CAYGRGRNTEAFF
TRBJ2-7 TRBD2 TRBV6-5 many TGTGCCAGCAGCAAGGGAGGGAGGCGTTACGAGCAGTACTTC CASSKGGRRYEQYF
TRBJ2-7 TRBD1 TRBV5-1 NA TGCGCCAGCAGCACGCAACCAGGACAGGTGGACGAGCAGTACTTC CASSTQPGQVDEQYF
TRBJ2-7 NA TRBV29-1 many TGCAGCGTTGAAATGGGCAGTTCCTCCTACGAGCAGTACTTC CSVEMGSSSYEQYF
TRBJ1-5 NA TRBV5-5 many TGTGCCAGCAGCTTGAGCGGGATACGGAATCAGCCCCAGCATTTT CASSLSGIRNQPQHF
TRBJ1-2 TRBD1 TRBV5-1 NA TGCGCCAGCAGCGCTGGACAGGGGGCCCCCTTTGGATATGGCTACACCTTC CASSAGQGAPFGYGYTF
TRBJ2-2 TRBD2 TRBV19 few TGTGCCAGTAGTCGGACTAGCGGGAGTAACACCGGGGAGCTGTTTTTT CASSRTSGSNTGELFF
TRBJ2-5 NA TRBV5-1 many TGCGCCAGCAGCGGTTGGGAGCCTAGAGAGACCCAGTACTTC CASSGWEPRETQYF
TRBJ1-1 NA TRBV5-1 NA TGCGCCAGCAGCTTGGAGCCTTTGGGGGGCAGGAACACTGAAGCTTTCTTT CASSLEPLGGRNTEAFF
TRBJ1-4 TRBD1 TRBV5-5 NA TGTGCCAGCAGCCCCACCGCCATGAGGGGGCGGGAAAAACTGTTTTTT CASSPTAMRGREKLFF
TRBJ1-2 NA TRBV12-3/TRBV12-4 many TGTGCCAGCAGTTTAGGGGTTAACTATGGCTACACCTTC CASSLGVNYGYTF
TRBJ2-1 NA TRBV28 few TGTGCCAGCAGTTACCCTGGGAGTTACAATGAGCAGTTCTTC CASSYPGSYNEQFF
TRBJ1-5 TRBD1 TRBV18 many TGTGCCAGCTCAACAGGACAGGGTCCGGGGCAGCCCCAGCATTTT CASSTGQGPGQPQHF
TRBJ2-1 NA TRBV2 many TGTGCCAGCAGTGCCGGGCCTCCCTACAATGAGCAGTTCTTC CASSAGPPYNEQFF
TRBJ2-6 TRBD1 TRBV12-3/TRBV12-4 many TGTGCCAGCAAACCTAGACAGGGGATAACTGGGGCCAACGTCCTGACTTTC CASKPRQGITGANVLTF
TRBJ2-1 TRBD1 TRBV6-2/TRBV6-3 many TGTGCCAGCGGGGGACAGCACAATGAGCAGTTCTTC CASGGQHNEQFF
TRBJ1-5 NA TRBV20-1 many TGCAGTGCTACCAGGGCGTACAATCAGCCCCAGCATTTT CSATRAYNQPQHF
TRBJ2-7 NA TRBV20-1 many TGCAGTGCTTCCGGACGGCAGACTTACGAGCAGTACTTC CSASGRQTYEQYF
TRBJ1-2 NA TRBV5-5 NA TGTGCCAGCAGCTTGAACAGGACTCGTGGCTACACCTTC CASSLNRTRGYTF
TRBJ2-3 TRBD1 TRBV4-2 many TGTGCCAGCAGCCAAGATCCGGGACAGGGGAATGCAGATACGCAGTATTTT CASSQDPGQGNADTQYF
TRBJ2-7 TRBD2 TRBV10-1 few TGCGCCAGCAGTGTTGGGACTAACTACGAGCAGTACTTC CASSVGTNYEQYF
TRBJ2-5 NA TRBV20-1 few TGCAGTGCTAGAAAAATCGACCACCAAGAGACCCAGTACTTC CSARKIDHQETQYF
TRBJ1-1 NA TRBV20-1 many TGCAGTGCTCGGACTGGAGTAGGGTCAGGCAGCACTGAAGCTTTCTTT CSARTGVGSGSTEAFF
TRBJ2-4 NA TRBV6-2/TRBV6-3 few TGTGCCAGCAGTTGGGTAGGGGCGAGAAACATTCAGTACTTC CASSWVGARNIQYF
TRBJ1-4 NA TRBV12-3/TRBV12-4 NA TGTGCCAGCAGAACCGGTTCAGGGTATTCCACAACTAATGAAAAACTGTTTTTT CASRTGSGYSTTNEKLFF
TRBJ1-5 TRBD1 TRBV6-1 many TGTGCCAGCAGTGAAAACCCAGGGGGAGGGGGCGGCAATCAGCCCCAGCATTTT CASSENPGGGGGNQPQHF
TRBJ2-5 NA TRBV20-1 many TGCAGTGCTATCAGACGGACTGGCCGGGAGACCCAGTACTTC CSAIRRTGRETQYF
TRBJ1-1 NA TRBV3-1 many TGTGCCAGCAGCCAAACGGGGGCGGACACTGAAGCTTTCTTT CASSQTGADTEAFF
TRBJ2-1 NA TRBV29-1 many TGCAGCGTTGACCTTAGCTCCTACAATGAGCAGTTCTTC CSVDLSSYNEQFF
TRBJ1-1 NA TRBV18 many TGTGCCAGCTCACCACCGAGGCAGGGCAGCCAGAACACTGAAGCTTTCTTT CASSPPRQGSQNTEAFF
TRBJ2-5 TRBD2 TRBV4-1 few TGCGCCAGCAGCCGGCCGGGACTAGCTAATCCCGAGACCCAGTACTTC CASSRPGLANPETQYF
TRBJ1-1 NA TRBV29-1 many TGCAGCGTTGAAGAGGGGCAGGGCTGGACCAGGTCTGAAGCTTTCTTT CSVEEGQGWTRSEAFF
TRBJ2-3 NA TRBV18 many TGTGCCAGCTCACCCGGCGAGCCGGATACGCAGTATTTT CASSPGEPDTQYF
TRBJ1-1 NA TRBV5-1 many TGCGCCAGCAGCGAGGGAGGGTCCTACACTGAAGCTTTCTTT CASSEGGSYTEAFF
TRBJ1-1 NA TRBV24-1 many TGTGCCACCAGTGATTCGACGGCCCTTGGCACTGAAGCTTTCTTT CATSDSTALGTEAFF
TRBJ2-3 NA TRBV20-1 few TGCAGTGCTAGAGCACCCAACACAGGCACAGATACGCAGTATTTT CSARAPNTGTDTQYF